Following are 9 T cell receptor beta chains from one sample sequenced in a study of shared clonotypes between healthy human individuals. This table comes from immunoSEQ multiplex PCR, and its TCRdb copy is limited to in-frame clones, with some not included. The sample comprises about 2.2 million clones, about 93% of which are singletons, and more than 1.5% rests with the top ten. Naive CD8 cells comprised CD45RO-negative, CCR7-positively selected cells, excluding terminally differentiated effector memory CD45RA+ cells. The sample consisted of naive CD8+ T cells from PBMCs. The receptor source for this set is a man aged 18 to 29 in good health. Some clones in this sample may be carry-over from other donors' samples.

The chain carries TRBV5-8 and TRBJ2-1; 9 positions match TRBD2. The CDR3 spans 16 residues. From germline, CDR1 is SGHTS and CDR2 YDEGEE. V gave up 1 base and J gave up 9 bases; unmatched junction bases: 11. This CDR3 is CASSLSWREGRGEQFF. As DNA, the CDR3 is TGTGCCAGCAGCTTGTCGTGGCGGGAGGGCCGGGGTGAGCAGTTCTTC.

The chain employs TRBV10-1 and TRBJ2-2; 9 nucleotides align to TRBD1. V was pared by 3 bases and J by 6 bases, with 2 bases of the junction left unmatched. This CDR3 has 14 residues. The germline gives CDR1 WNHNN, CDR2 SYGVQD (reference sequence). The CDR3 loop reads CASSDRTGAGELFF. The CDR3 DNA follows: TGCGCCAGCAGTGATCGGACAGGGGCCGGGGAGCTGTTTTTT.

V usage is TRBV4-2 and J usage is TRBJ2-1, with D possibly matching TRBD1 (5 bases). CDR1 and CDR2 (germline): LGHNA, YNFKEQ. The V and J ends lost 0 bases and 2 bases respectively, with 17 bases between them. This CDR3 is built from 18 residues. The CDR3 protein is CASSQDPFLSDTYNEQFF. The CDR3 DNA reads TGTGCCAGCAGCCAAGACCCCTTCCTGTCGGACACCTACAATGAGCAGTTCTTC.

This chain uses TRBV6-6 with TRBJ2-7, with D possibly being TRBD1 (5 bases). Germline loops: CDR1 MNHNY, CDR2 SVGAGI (reference sequence). V lost 6 bases to trimming and J lost 1 base, with 10 bases between them. The CDR3 totals 13 residues. CDR3 coding DNA: TGTGCCAGCAGACCACAGGATTCCTACGAGCAGTACTTC. It yields the protein CASRPQDSYEQYF.

The chain employs TRBV9 and TRBJ1-4, with D unresolved. Germline V gene sequence: CDR1 SGDLS, CDR2 YYNGEE. CDR3 length equals 16 residues. Trimming removed 0 bases at V and 3 bases at J, with 12 bases between. The CDR3 nucleotides are TGTGCCAGCAGCGTAGTCCCCCGCGGACCTAATGAAAAACTGTTTTTT. It encodes CASSVVPRGPNEKLFF.

This clone was found once. This sample includes further DNA sequences coding for the same CDR3. This chain joins TRBV19 and TRBJ2-7, with D perhaps matching TRBD1 or TRBD2 (5 bases each). V was pared by 1 base and J by 3 bases, with 13 bases between. There are 15 residues in the CDR3. Germline values: CDR1 LNHDA, CDR2 SQIVND (reference sequence). CDR3 region: CASSIGAGSSYEQYF. The CDR3 nucleotides are TGTGCCAGTAGTATAGGAGCAGGGAGTAGCTACGAGCAGTACTTC. Variable domain in full (rest from reference TRBV19 and TRBJ2-7): DGGITQSPKYLFRKEGQNVTLSCEQNLNHDAMYWYRQDPGQGLRLIYYSQIVNDFQKGDIAEGYSVSREKKESFPLTVTSAQKNPTAFYLCASSIGAGSSYEQYFGPGTRLTVT.

The chain carries TRBV10-3 and TRBJ2-3; TRBD1 aligns across 7 bases. Germline V gene lookup returns CDR1 ENHRY and CDR2 SYGVKD. The CDR3 runs to 13 residues. Trimming took 5 bases from V and 6 from J; bases not matched to a gene: 5. The CDR3 loop reads CAISKTGMDTQYF. The CDR3 DNA reads as TGTGCCATCAGTAAGACAGGGATGGATACGCAGTATTTT.

Remarks on this clone: The same CDR3 is also encoded by other DNA sequences in this sample. The V and J genes are TRBV28 and TRBJ2-5; D uncertain. Germline V gives CDR1 MDHEN, CDR2 SYDVKM. CDR3 length equals 11 residues. V dropped 4 bases and J dropped 5 bases, with 5 bases sitting between them. For the CDR3, the DNA is TGTGCCAGCAGTTACGGGGAGACCCAGTACTTC. This translates into CASSYGETQYF.

The rearrangement joins TRBV2 to TRBJ2-1, with D perhaps matching TRBD2 (5 bases). The CDR3 is 12 residues long. Germline V gene sequence: CDR1 SNHLY, CDR2 FYNNEI. The V gene lost 3 bases and the J gene lost 9 bases, with 9 bases spanning the gap. The CDR3 region has the DNA TGTGCCAGCAGTGAGTCTCGGGGTGAGCAGTTCTTC. It encodes CASSESRGEQFF.